This is a list of T cell receptor beta chains from one sample in a study of blood T cell repertoires in COVID-19. This table comes from immunoSEQ multiplex PCR, and its TCRdb copy is limited to in-frame clones, with some not included. The sample yields roughly 90,000 clones, almost 90% seen once. Sequenced input: peripheral blood. These TCRs come from a human donor with active COVID-19. The donor label of this sample is uncertain. Each CDR3 is given with its conserved first and last residue. Each record gives: clone size, J gene, V gene, D gene, CDR3 DNA, CDR3 protein. A D gene is named only where the DNA matches it firmly. The size of a clone is reported for some rows only, either as once, few or many, or as a class for expanded clones.

abundance: NA
j_gene: TRBJ2-7
v_gene: TRBV3-1/TRBV3-2
d_gene: NA
CDR3nt: TGTGCCAGCAGCCAAGGAGGCCCGGGCGAGCAGTACTTC
CDR3aa: CASSQGGPGEQYF

abundance: NA
j_gene: TRBJ1-6
v_gene: TRBV19
d_gene: NA
CDR3nt: TGTGCCAGTAGTATGTTTTCCCGAACGAGCTCCTATAATTCACCCCTCCACTTT
CDR3aa: CASSMFSRTSSYNSPLHF

abundance: NA
j_gene: TRBJ1-2
v_gene: TRBV19
d_gene: NA
CDR3nt: TGTGCCAGTAGTATAGATCGGACAGCGGCTAACTATGGCTACACCTTC
CDR3aa: CASSIDRTAANYGYTF

abundance: NA
j_gene: TRBJ1-1
v_gene: TRBV4-3
d_gene: NA
CDR3nt: TGCGCCAGCAGCCAAGACGCAGGGAAGGGAGCTTTCTTT
CDR3aa: CASSQDAGKGAFF

abundance: NA
j_gene: TRBJ2-5
v_gene: TRBV7-3
d_gene: TRBD2
CDR3nt: TGTGCCAGCAGTAAACTCGGGGGGGAGACCCAGTACTTC
CDR3aa: CASSKLGGETQYF

abundance: NA
j_gene: TRBJ2-1
v_gene: TRBV11-3
d_gene: NA
CDR3nt: TGTGCCAGCAGCCCAAGCGGCCACTACAATGAGCAGTTCTTC
CDR3aa: CASSPSGHYNEQFF

abundance: NA
j_gene: TRBJ2-5
v_gene: TRBV7-6
d_gene: NA
CDR3nt: TGTGCCAGCAGCTTAGTCGGGGGAGAGACCCAGTACTTC
CDR3aa: CASSLVGGETQYF

abundance: NA
j_gene: TRBJ2-3
v_gene: TRBV27
d_gene: NA
CDR3nt: TGTGCCAGCAGTACACGGGGGAGCACAGATACGCAGTATTTT
CDR3aa: CASSTRGSTDTQYF

abundance: NA
j_gene: TRBJ2-7
v_gene: TRBV4-2
d_gene: TRBD2
CDR3nt: TGTGCCAGCAGCCAGGCTACTAGCGGGGGATTCTACGAGCAGTACTTC
CDR3aa: CASSQATSGGFYEQYF

abundance: NA
j_gene: TRBJ1-5
v_gene: TRBV7-4
d_gene: NA
CDR3nt: TGTGCCAGCAGCACCGACCTTCGGGCCCAGCATTTT
CDR3aa: CASSTDLRAQHF

abundance: NA
j_gene: TRBJ1-2
v_gene: TRBV2
d_gene: NA
CDR3nt: TGTGCCAGCAGTGAAACAGGAAATGGCTACACCTTC
CDR3aa: CASSETGNGYTF

abundance: NA
j_gene: TRBJ1-3
v_gene: TRBV6-1
d_gene: NA
CDR3nt: TGTGCCAGCAGTGAGAGGTGGATGGGGCGTCCTGGAAACACCATATATTTT
CDR3aa: CASSERWMGRPGNTIYF

abundance: NA
j_gene: TRBJ1-2
v_gene: TRBV6-1
d_gene: NA
CDR3nt: TGTGCCAGCAGTGAACAGGGAGGTAATGGAGGCTACACCTTC
CDR3aa: CASSEQGGNGGYTF

abundance: NA
j_gene: TRBJ2-7
v_gene: TRBV12-3/TRBV12-4
d_gene: NA
CDR3nt: TGTGCCAGCAGTTTAGTGGGCAGGGGCGAGCAGTACTTC
CDR3aa: CASSLVGRGEQYF

abundance: NA
j_gene: TRBJ2-7
v_gene: TRBV5-4
d_gene: NA
CDR3nt: TGTGCCAGCAGCTCGCGCGCCCCCTCCTACGAGCAGTACTTC
CDR3aa: CASSSRAPSYEQYF

abundance: NA
j_gene: TRBJ2-3
v_gene: TRBV19
d_gene: NA
CDR3nt: TGTGCCAGTAGCACCTCCCGGGCAGATACGCAGTATTTT
CDR3aa: CASSTSRADTQYF

abundance: few
j_gene: TRBJ2-5
v_gene: TRBV14
d_gene: TRBD2
CDR3nt: TGTGCCAGCAGCCAAGTTATCCACAAGCGGGGGGGCCTGGAGACCCAGTACTTC
CDR3aa: CASSQVIHKRGGLETQYF

abundance: NA
j_gene: TRBJ1-6
v_gene: TRBV5-1
d_gene: NA
CDR3nt: TGCGCCAGCAGCCCGGACAGTTATAATTCACCCCTCCACTTT
CDR3aa: CASSPDSYNSPLHF

abundance: NA
j_gene: TRBJ2-7
v_gene: TRBV5-1
d_gene: TRBD2
CDR3nt: TGCGCCAGCAGCTTGCGTGCTAGCGGGGCCACCGAGCAGTACTTC
CDR3aa: CASSLRASGATEQYF

abundance: NA
j_gene: TRBJ2-5
v_gene: TRBV5-4
d_gene: TRBD2
CDR3nt: TGTGCCAGCAGCTCCCCGGGACGGTTAGGGACTAGCGGGGAGCGGGAGACCCAGTACTTC
CDR3aa: CASSSPGRLGTSGERETQYF

abundance: NA
j_gene: TRBJ2-6
v_gene: TRBV9
d_gene: NA
CDR3nt: TGTGCCAGCAGCGTAAGGCCCTCCTACCGGGACTGGGATTTTTCTGGGGCCAACGTCCTGACTTTC
CDR3aa: CASSVRPSYRDWDFSGANVLTF

abundance: few
j_gene: TRBJ2-3
v_gene: TRBV30
d_gene: NA
CDR3nt: TGTGCCTCTAACGCGGCTAGCCGAGCAGATACGCAGTATTTT
CDR3aa: CASNAASRADTQYF

abundance: NA
j_gene: TRBJ2-1
v_gene: TRBV11-3
d_gene: NA
CDR3nt: TGTGCCAGCAGCTTAGGTGGGTGGATATCTCGCAGCGATGAGCAGTTCTTC
CDR3aa: CASSLGGWISRSDEQFF

abundance: NA
j_gene: TRBJ2-3
v_gene: TRBV7-2
d_gene: TRBD2
CDR3nt: TGTGCCAGCAGCCCGAGACTAGCTTCCACAGATACGCAGTATTTT
CDR3aa: CASSPRLASTDTQYF

abundance: NA
j_gene: TRBJ1-6
v_gene: TRBV30
d_gene: NA
CDR3nt: TGTGCCTGGAGTGTACTGGGAGGGAGAAATTCACCCCTCCACTTT
CDR3aa: CAWSVLGGRNSPLHF

abundance: NA
j_gene: TRBJ1-2
v_gene: TRBV6-2/TRBV6-3
d_gene: TRBD1
CDR3nt: TGTGCCAGCAGCTGGACAGGGGGCTACACCTTC
CDR3aa: CASSWTGGYTF

abundance: NA
j_gene: TRBJ2-7
v_gene: TRBV27
d_gene: TRBD1
CDR3nt: TGTGCCAGCAGTTCTCCGGGGACAGTCACACAATCCTACGAGCAGTACTTC
CDR3aa: CASSSPGTVTQSYEQYF

abundance: NA
j_gene: TRBJ2-3
v_gene: TRBV4-3
d_gene: TRBD2
CDR3nt: TGCGCCAGCAGCCAAGAATTCGGCGGGGGGGCCTTTAGCACAGATACGCAGTATTTT
CDR3aa: CASSQEFGGGAFSTDTQYF

abundance: NA
j_gene: TRBJ2-2
v_gene: TRBV7-2
d_gene: NA
CDR3nt: TGTGCCAGCAGCTTAGTTGGAGGTCTCCGGATGGAGCTGTTTTTT
CDR3aa: CASSLVGGLRMELFF

abundance: NA
j_gene: TRBJ1-1
v_gene: TRBV12-3/TRBV12-4
d_gene: NA
CDR3nt: TGTGCCAGCAGTTCCATATCACAGGGTACGGCTTTCTTT
CDR3aa: CASSSISQGTAFF

abundance: NA
j_gene: TRBJ1-1
v_gene: TRBV6-5
d_gene: NA
CDR3nt: TGTGCCAGCAGTCACGACATGATCGAGGGAAAGAAAGCTTTCTTT
CDR3aa: CASSHDMIEGKKAFF

abundance: NA
j_gene: TRBJ1-3
v_gene: TRBV5-1
d_gene: NA
CDR3nt: TGCGCCAGCAGCGCCCCCCAGGGAATCTCTGGAAACACCATATATTTT
CDR3aa: CASSAPQGISGNTIYF

abundance: NA
j_gene: TRBJ2-7
v_gene: TRBV28
d_gene: NA
CDR3nt: TGTGCCAGCAGCCATCAGATGTACGAGCAGTACTTC
CDR3aa: CASSHQMYEQYF

abundance: NA
j_gene: TRBJ2-5
v_gene: TRBV15
d_gene: TRBD1
CDR3nt: TGTGCCACCAGCACAGACAGGGGGAACCAGGAGACCCAGTACTTC
CDR3aa: CATSTDRGNQETQYF

abundance: NA
j_gene: TRBJ1-6
v_gene: TRBV28
d_gene: NA
CDR3nt: TGTGCCAGCAGTTCACAGGGAATCTATAATTCACCCCTCCACTTT
CDR3aa: CASSSQGIYNSPLHF

abundance: NA
j_gene: TRBJ2-7
v_gene: TRBV30
d_gene: TRBD1
CDR3nt: TGTGCCTGGAGGACACCGGGACAGGGCTCCTACGAGCAGTACTTC
CDR3aa: CAWRTPGQGSYEQYF

abundance: once
j_gene: TRBJ2-1
v_gene: TRBV27
d_gene: TRBD2
CDR3nt: TGTGCCAGCAGTTTACGGACGGGGGGGCTACATAGTGAGCAGTTCTTC
CDR3aa: CASSLRTGGLHSEQFF

abundance: NA
j_gene: TRBJ2-7
v_gene: TRBV27
d_gene: NA
CDR3nt: TGTGCCAGCAGTGTGGGGACCAGGGGGGACGAGCAGTACTTC
CDR3aa: CASSVGTRGDEQYF

abundance: NA
j_gene: TRBJ1-4
v_gene: TRBV28
d_gene: TRBD1
CDR3nt: TGTGCCAGCAGTCCCTGGGCGACAGGGGGTTCAATTCGGGAAAAACTGTTTTTT
CDR3aa: CASSPWATGGSIREKLFF

abundance: NA
j_gene: TRBJ2-7
v_gene: TRBV7-9
d_gene: NA
CDR3nt: TGTGCCAGCAGCTTGGTCCCCCAAAGGGGCTACGAGCAGTACTTC
CDR3aa: CASSLVPQRGYEQYF

abundance: NA
j_gene: TRBJ2-5
v_gene: TRBV7-9
d_gene: TRBD1
CDR3nt: TGTGCCAGCAGCCCGGGACAGGGGGCGCTTGAGACCCAGTACTTC
CDR3aa: CASSPGQGALETQYF

abundance: few
j_gene: TRBJ2-7
v_gene: TRBV10-3
d_gene: TRBD2
CDR3nt: TGTGCCATCAGTGAGCCACCGGGACTAGCGGGGGAGTTGGTACTCTACGAGCAGTACTTC
CDR3aa: CAISEPPGLAGELVLYEQYF

abundance: NA
j_gene: TRBJ2-2
v_gene: TRBV9
d_gene: NA
CDR3nt: TGTGCCAGCAGCGTAGTTCAGGGCACCGGGGAGCTGTTTTTT
CDR3aa: CASSVVQGTGELFF

abundance: NA
j_gene: TRBJ2-5
v_gene: TRBV14
d_gene: NA
CDR3nt: TGTGCCAGCAGCCAGGGGTTGCGAGGAGGGATCCAAGAGACCCAGTACTTC
CDR3aa: CASSQGLRGGIQETQYF

abundance: once
j_gene: TRBJ1-1
v_gene: TRBV4-3
d_gene: NA
CDR3nt: TGCGCCAGCAGCCAAGATCCAGGGGTGAACACTGAAGCTTTCTTT
CDR3aa: CASSQDPGVNTEAFF

abundance: NA
j_gene: TRBJ1-1
v_gene: TRBV6-6
d_gene: NA
CDR3nt: TGTGCCAGCAGTTTCGCCAACATGAACACTGAAGCTTTCTTT
CDR3aa: CASSFANMNTEAFF

abundance: once
j_gene: TRBJ2-5
v_gene: TRBV28
d_gene: NA
CDR3nt: TGTGCCAGCAGTTGGCAGGCGATAGGTGAGACCCAGTACTTC
CDR3aa: CASSWQAIGETQYF

abundance: NA
j_gene: TRBJ2-7
v_gene: TRBV4-3
d_gene: NA
CDR3nt: TGCGCCAGCAGCCCCACCTTCGGGGCCTACGAGCAGTACTTC
CDR3aa: CASSPTFGAYEQYF

abundance: NA
j_gene: TRBJ2-3
v_gene: TRBV6-2/TRBV6-3
d_gene: TRBD1
CDR3nt: TGTGCCAGCAGTAAGCCGGGACAGGGGTCAGATACGCAGTATTTT
CDR3aa: CASSKPGQGSDTQYF

abundance: once
j_gene: TRBJ2-7
v_gene: TRBV7-8
d_gene: TRBD1
CDR3nt: TGTGCCAGCAGCCCGCGCGGGACAGGGAGGCACGAGCAGTACTTC
CDR3aa: CASSPRGTGRHEQYF

abundance: once
j_gene: TRBJ2-2
v_gene: TRBV7-9
d_gene: TRBD2
CDR3nt: TGTGCCAGCAGCTTAGCGACTAGCGGGGCAATCACCGGGGAGCTGTTTTTT
CDR3aa: CASSLATSGAITGELFF

abundance: NA
j_gene: TRBJ2-2
v_gene: TRBV7-3
d_gene: NA
CDR3nt: TGTGCCAGCAGCAGCTTCACCGGGGAGCTGTTTTTT
CDR3aa: CASSSFTGELFF

abundance: NA
j_gene: TRBJ1-1
v_gene: TRBV6-2/TRBV6-3
d_gene: TRBD1
CDR3nt: TGTGCCAGCAGTTACTCGGGACAGGGGATAAACACTGAAGCTTTCTTT
CDR3aa: CASSYSGQGINTEAFF

abundance: NA
j_gene: TRBJ2-5
v_gene: TRBV19
d_gene: TRBD1
CDR3nt: TGTGCCAGTAGTCTCGGACAGGGAGGAGAGACCCAGTACTTC
CDR3aa: CASSLGQGGETQYF

abundance: NA
j_gene: TRBJ2-5
v_gene: TRBV7-9
d_gene: TRBD2
CDR3nt: TGTGCCAGCAGCTTAGTCCGGACTAGCGGGGGACAGACCCAGTACTTC
CDR3aa: CASSLVRTSGGQTQYF

abundance: NA
j_gene: TRBJ2-7
v_gene: TRBV28
d_gene: TRBD2
CDR3nt: TGTGCCAGCAGTTTACGACGGGGGGTCTCCTACGAGCAGTACTTC
CDR3aa: CASSLRRGVSYEQYF

abundance: once
j_gene: TRBJ2-1
v_gene: TRBV5-1
d_gene: TRBD2
CDR3nt: TGCGCCAGCAGCTTCCCTAGCGGGGGGCCATACAATGAGCAGTTCTTC
CDR3aa: CASSFPSGGPYNEQFF

abundance: once
j_gene: TRBJ2-7
v_gene: TRBV2
d_gene: TRBD2
CDR3nt: TGTGCCAGCAGTGCGGGACTCGGTAGCGGGGGTGGGTACGAGCAGTACTTC
CDR3aa: CASSAGLGSGGGYEQYF

abundance: NA
j_gene: TRBJ1-3
v_gene: TRBV3-1/TRBV3-2
d_gene: NA
CDR3nt: TGTGCCAGCAGCCAAGGACATACCTCTGGAAACACCATATATTTT
CDR3aa: CASSQGHTSGNTIYF

abundance: NA
j_gene: TRBJ2-3
v_gene: TRBV30
d_gene: TRBD1
CDR3nt: TGTGCCTGGAGCGCCGGGACAGGGGAAACAGATACGCAGTATTTT
CDR3aa: CAWSAGTGETDTQYF